The source of this T cell receptor (beta chain) is a study of early T cells in non-severe SARS-CoV-2 infection. Looking at the study overall: Sequencing input comprised bulk RNA from unsorted whole blood; chain pairing was not available. Notes on the study in general: Clonotype matching in VDJdb favored anti-spike CD8 responses and did not capture private and CD4 specificities.

There are a few counts of this clonotype. Its antigen is still unknown. Individual cDNA molecules each received unique molecular identifiers attached to them. TCRdb re-analysed the 5' RACE reads in MiXCR, keeping a single row per CDR3 protein. Here the sample spans under 95,000 distinct CDR3 sequences, about 12% being singletons. The V gene end was trimmed by 5 bases and the J gene end by 8 bases; junction bases not matched to a gene: 12. The CDR3 contains 16 residues. Germline V gives CDR1 SGHVS, CDR2 FQNEAQ. Sample: whole blood. This TCR came from an adult who was a healthcare worker with PCR-confirmed SARS-CoV-2 infection or an uninfected control (not recorded which). V is TRBV7-8 and J is TRBJ1-4; 9 bases map to TRBD1. CDR3 sequence (DNA): TGTGCCAGCAGCCCCTCGACAGGGGGAAAGTCGGAAAAACTGTTTTTT. Translated, it gives CASSPSTGGKSEKLFF.